This T cell receptor (beta chain) came from a study of blood T cell repertoires in COVID-19. Across the study: COVID-19 samples collected from the United States, Italy and Spain covered acute and convalescent phases. PBMCs, B-cell-depleted T cells, or T cells provided the cDNA or gDNA that made up the material.

Original methodology: Reference gene primer amplification gave nucleated cell count estimates. Method: immunoSEQ multiplex PCR; TCRdb's copy keeps in-frame clones and lacks some. The V and J calls and clone size were taken over from that table, and D and trimming were inferred from the DNA. The table lists some 280,000 clones, roughly 80% of them singletons. V trimming: 6 bases; J trimming: 4 bases; junction bases outside the gene matches: 0. From germline, CDR1 is MNHEY and CDR2 SMNVEV (reference sequence). The length of the CDR3 is 11 residues. The TCR was taken from a woman aged 50 to 60 with active or convalescent COVID-19. This chain connects TRBV27 to TRBJ2-7; 7 bases are shared with TRBD1. Sequencing was done on a sample of peripheral blood. This CDR3 is CASRTGYEQYF. The CDR3 coding sequence is TGTGCCAGCAGGACAGGGTACGAGCAGTACTTC.